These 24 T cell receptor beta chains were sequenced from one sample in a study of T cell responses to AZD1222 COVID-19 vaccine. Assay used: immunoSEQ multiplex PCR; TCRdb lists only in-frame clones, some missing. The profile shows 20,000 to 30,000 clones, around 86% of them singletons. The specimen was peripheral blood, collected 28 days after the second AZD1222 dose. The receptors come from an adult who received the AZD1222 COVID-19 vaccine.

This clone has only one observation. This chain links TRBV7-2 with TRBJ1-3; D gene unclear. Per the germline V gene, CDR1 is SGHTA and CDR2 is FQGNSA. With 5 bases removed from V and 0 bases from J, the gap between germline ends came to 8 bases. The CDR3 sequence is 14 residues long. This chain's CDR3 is CASSQDNSGNTIYF. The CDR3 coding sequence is TGTGCCAGCAGCCAAGACAACTCTGGAAACACCATATATTTT.

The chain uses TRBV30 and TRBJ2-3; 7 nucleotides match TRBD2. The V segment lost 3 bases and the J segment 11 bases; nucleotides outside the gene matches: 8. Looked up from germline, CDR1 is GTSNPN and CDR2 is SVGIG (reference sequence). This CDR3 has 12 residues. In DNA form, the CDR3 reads TGTGCCTGGAGCGTACCTGGCGGGGGGCAGTATTTT. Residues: CAWSVPGGGQYF.

The CDR3 region is CARTDTHGPETQYF. The CDR3 nucleotides are TGTGCCAGAACCGACACTCACGGACCAGAGACCCAGTACTTC. This chain links TRBV6-5 with TRBJ2-5; D unclear. Germline CDR1 MNHEY, CDR2 SVGAGI. CDR3 length equals 14 residues. V lost 9 bases, J lost 4 bases, and 18 bases lay in between.

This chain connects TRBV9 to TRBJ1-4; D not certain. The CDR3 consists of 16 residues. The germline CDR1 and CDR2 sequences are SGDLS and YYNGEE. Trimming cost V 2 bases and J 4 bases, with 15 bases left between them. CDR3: CASSVMPGGLNEKLFF. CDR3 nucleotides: TGTGCCAGCAGCGTCATGCCGGGAGGTCTTAATGAAAAACTGTTTTTT.

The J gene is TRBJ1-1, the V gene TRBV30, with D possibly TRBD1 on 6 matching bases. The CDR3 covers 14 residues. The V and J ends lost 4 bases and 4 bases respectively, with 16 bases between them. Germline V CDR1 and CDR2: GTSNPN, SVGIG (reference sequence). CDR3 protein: CAWNKLRGGTEAFF. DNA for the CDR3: TGTGCCTGGAACAAACTCAGGGGAGGCACTGAAGCTTTCTTT.

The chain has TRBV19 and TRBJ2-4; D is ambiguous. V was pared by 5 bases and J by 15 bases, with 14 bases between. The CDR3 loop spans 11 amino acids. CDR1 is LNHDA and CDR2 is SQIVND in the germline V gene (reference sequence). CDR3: CASSSTDRAYF. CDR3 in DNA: TGTGCCAGTAGTTCGACCGACCGGGCGTACTTC.

The CDR3 protein is CAISAAWEAQPQHF. DNA of the CDR3: TGTGCCATCAGTGCTGCTTGGGAGGCTCAGCCCCAGCATTTT. The rearrangement uses TRBV10-3 and TRBJ1-5; D gene uncertain. V was cut by 4 bases and J by 6 bases, with 13 bases left in between. This CDR3 region has 14 residues. Germline V gene sequence: CDR1 ENHRY, CDR2 SYGVKD.

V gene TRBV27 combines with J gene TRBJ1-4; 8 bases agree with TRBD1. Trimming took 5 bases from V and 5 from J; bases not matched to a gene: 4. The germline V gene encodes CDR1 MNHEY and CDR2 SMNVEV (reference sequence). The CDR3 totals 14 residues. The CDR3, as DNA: TGTGCCAGCAGTCCCCAGGGGGCCAATGAAAAACTGTTTTTT. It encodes CASSPQGANEKLFF.

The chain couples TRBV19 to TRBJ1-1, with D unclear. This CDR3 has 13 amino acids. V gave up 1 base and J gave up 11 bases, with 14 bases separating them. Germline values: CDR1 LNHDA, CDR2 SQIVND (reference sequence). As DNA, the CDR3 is TGTGCCAGTAGTATAGGAGTCCGGTCTAAGGCTTTCTTT. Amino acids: CASSIGVRSKAFF.

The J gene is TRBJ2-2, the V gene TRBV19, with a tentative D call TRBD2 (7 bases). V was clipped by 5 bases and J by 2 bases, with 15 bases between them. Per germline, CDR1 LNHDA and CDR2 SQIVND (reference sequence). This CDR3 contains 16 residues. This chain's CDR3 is CASSVGRGANTGELFF. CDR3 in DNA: TGTGCCAGTAGTGTAGGTCGGGGGGCTAACACCGGGGAGCTGTTTTTT.

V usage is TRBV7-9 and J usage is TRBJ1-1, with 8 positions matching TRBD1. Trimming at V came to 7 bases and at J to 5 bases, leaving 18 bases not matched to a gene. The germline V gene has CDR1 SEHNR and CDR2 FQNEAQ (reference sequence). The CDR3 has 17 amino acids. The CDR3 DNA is TGTGCCAGCACAATCCGGGACAGGTTCTATCGGCCTACTGAAGCTTTCTTT. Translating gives CASTIRDRFYRPTEAFF.

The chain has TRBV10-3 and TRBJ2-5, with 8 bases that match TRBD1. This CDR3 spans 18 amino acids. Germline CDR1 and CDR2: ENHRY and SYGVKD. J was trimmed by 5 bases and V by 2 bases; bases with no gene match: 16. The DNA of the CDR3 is TGTGCCATCAGTGAGCCCCCGATGGCAGGGGGCACATTCGAGACCCAGTACTTC. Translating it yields CAISEPPMAGGTFETQYF.

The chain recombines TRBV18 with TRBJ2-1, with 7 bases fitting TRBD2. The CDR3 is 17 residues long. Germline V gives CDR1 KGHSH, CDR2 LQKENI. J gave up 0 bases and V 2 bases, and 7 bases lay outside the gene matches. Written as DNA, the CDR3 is TGTGCCAGCTCACCAAACTCTGGGGACTACTCCTACAATGAGCAGTTCTTC. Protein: CASSPNSGDYSYNEQFF. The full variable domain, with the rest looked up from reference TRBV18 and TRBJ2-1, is NAGVMQNPRHLVRRRGQEARLRCSPMKGHSHVYWYRQLPEEGLKFMVYLQKENIIDESGMPKERFSAEFPKEGPSILRIQQVVRGDSAAYFCASSPNSGDYSYNEQFFGPGTRLTVL.

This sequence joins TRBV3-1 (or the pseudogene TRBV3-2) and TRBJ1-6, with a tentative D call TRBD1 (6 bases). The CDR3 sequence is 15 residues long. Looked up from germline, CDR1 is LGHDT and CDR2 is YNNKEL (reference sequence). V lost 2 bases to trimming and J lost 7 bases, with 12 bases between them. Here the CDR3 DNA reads TGTGCCAGCAGCCAAAGTTGGGACACGAATTCACCCCTCCACTTT. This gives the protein CASSQSWDTNSPLHF.

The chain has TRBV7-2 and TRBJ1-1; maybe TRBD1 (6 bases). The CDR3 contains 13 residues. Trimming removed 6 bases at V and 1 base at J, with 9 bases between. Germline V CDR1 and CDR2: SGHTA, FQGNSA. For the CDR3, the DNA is TGTGCCAGCAGTGGGGACACGAACACTGAAGCTTTCTTT. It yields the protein CASSGDTNTEAFF.

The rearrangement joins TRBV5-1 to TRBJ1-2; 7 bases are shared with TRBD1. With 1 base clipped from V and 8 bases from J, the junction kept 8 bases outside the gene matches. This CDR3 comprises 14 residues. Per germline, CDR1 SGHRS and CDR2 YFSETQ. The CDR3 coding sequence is TGCGCCAGCAGCTTGTTGAGAGGGGGCTTAGGCTACACCTTC. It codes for CASSLLRGGLGYTF.

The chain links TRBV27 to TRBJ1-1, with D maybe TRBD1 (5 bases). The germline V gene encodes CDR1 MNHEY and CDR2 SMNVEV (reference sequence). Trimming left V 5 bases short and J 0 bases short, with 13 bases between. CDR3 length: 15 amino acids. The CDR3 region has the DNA TGTGCCAGCAGTCGGTGGGGGAGCATGAACACTGAAGCTTTCTTT. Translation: CASSRWGSMNTEAFF.

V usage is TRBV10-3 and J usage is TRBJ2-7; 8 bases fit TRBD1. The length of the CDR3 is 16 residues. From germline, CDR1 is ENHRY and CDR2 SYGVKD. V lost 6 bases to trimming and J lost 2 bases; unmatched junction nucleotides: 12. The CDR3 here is CAIRGQGRRQTYEQYF. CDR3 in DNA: TGTGCCATCAGAGGACAGGGTCGGAGACAAACCTACGAGCAGTACTTC.

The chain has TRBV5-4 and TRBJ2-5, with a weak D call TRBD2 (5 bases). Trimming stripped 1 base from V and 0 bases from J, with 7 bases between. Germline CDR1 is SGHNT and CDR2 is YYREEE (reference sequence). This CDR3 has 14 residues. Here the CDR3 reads CASSLRGNQETQYF. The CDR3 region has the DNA TGTGCCAGCAGCTTGCGAGGGAACCAAGAGACCCAGTACTTC.

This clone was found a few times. The CDR3 DNA reads TGCGCCAGCAGTGATGGTGGCGCTTGGACCGGGGAGCTGTTTTTT. This translates into CASSDGGAWTGELFF. The V and J genes are TRBV10-2 and TRBJ2-2; no firm D call. The CDR3 spans 15 residues. Germline CDR1 and CDR2: WSHSY and SAAADI. Trimming stripped 3 bases from V and 5 bases from J, with 13 bases between.

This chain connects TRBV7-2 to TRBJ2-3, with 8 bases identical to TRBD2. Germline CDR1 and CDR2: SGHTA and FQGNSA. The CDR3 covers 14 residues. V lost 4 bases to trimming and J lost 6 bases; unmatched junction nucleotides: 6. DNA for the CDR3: TGTGCCAGCAGCTGGCGGGGGGTGATGGATACGCAGTATTTT. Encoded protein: CASSWRGVMDTQYF. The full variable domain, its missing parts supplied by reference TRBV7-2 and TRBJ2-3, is GAGVSQSPSNKVTEKGKDVELRCDPISGHTALYWYRQSLGQGLEFLIYFQGNSAPDKSGLPSDRFSAERTGGSVSTLTIQRTQQEDSAVYLCASSWRGVMDTQYFGPGTRLTVL.

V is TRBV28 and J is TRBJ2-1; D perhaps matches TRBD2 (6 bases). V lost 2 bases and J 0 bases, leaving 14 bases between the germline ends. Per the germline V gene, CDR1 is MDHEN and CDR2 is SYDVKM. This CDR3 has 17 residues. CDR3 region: CASSLISGSSSYNEQFF. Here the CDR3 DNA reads TGTGCCAGCAGTTTAATTAGCGGTTCCAGCTCCTACAATGAGCAGTTCTTC.

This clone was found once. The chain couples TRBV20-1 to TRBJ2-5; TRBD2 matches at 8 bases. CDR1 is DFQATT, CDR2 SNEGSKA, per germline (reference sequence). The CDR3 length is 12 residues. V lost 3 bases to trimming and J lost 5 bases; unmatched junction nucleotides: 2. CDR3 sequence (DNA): TGCAGTGCTAGTAGCGGGATGGAGACCCAGTACTTC. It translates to CSASSGMETQYF.

CDR3 in amino acids: CASGPDRHTQYF. Here the CDR3 DNA reads TGTGCTAGTGGCCCCGACAGACATACGCAGTATTTT. This sequence joins TRBV12-5 and TRBJ2-3; possibly TRBD1 for D (5 bases). This CDR3 spans 12 amino acids. V lost 6 bases, J lost 7 bases, and 11 bases lay in between. Germline V CDR1 and CDR2: LGHNT, FRNRAP.